This passage covers 25 T cell receptor beta chains from one sample sequenced in a study of shared clonotypes between healthy human individuals. Repertoires were generated with immunoSEQ multiplex PCR, while TCRdb's copy carries only in-frame clones and drops some. The top ten clones hold more than 0.85% of a sample with over 950,000 clones, approximately 75% of them seen once. Sequenced: memory CD4+ T cells from PBMCs. As to subset: CD45RA-negative fraction. Receptor source: a man aged 18 to 29 in good health. Some clones in this sample may be carry-over from other donors' samples.

This clone was seen a few times. The V gene is TRBV14, the J gene TRBJ2-5, with TRBD1 identical over 7 bases. Unmatched junction bases numbered 2, after V lost 0 bases and J lost 7 bases. Germline V gene data show CDR1 as SGHDN and CDR2 as FVKESK. There are 13 residues in the CDR3. This CDR3 reads CASSQDWTGTQYF. The CDR3 DNA sequence: TGTGCCAGCAGCCAAGATTGGACAGGGACCCAGTACTTC.

The chain employs TRBV11-2 and TRBJ2-7, with D possibly matching TRBD2 (7 bases). Looked up from germline, CDR1 is SGHAT and CDR2 is FQNNGV. Trimming removed 1 base at V and 6 bases at J, with 16 bases between. The CDR3 has 15 amino acids. Here the CDR3 DNA reads TGTGCCAGCAGCTTAGGCGGGGGCCAGCGAGGCGAGCAGTACTTC. It yields the protein CASSLGGGQRGEQYF.

The DNA for the CDR3 is TGTGCCAGCAGCACCCCGTGGGGACGCAGCGGGACAACCTACGAGCAGTACTTC. It encodes CASSTPWGRSGTTYEQYF. V usage is TRBV5-4 and J usage is TRBJ2-7; D is possibly TRBD2 (7 bases). V was shortened by 4 bases and J by 2 bases, with 25 bases between the two germline ends. The CDR3 covers 18 residues. Germline V gives CDR1 SGHNT, CDR2 YYREEE (reference sequence).

The chain uses TRBV7-8 and TRBJ1-2; D possibly corresponds to TRBD1 (6 bases). The CDR3 sequence is 14 residues long. The germline V and J ends were trimmed by 5 bases and 4 bases, with 14 bases remaining between them. CDR1 is SGHVS and CDR2 is FQNEAQ in the germline V gene. Written as DNA, the CDR3 is TGTGCCAGCAGCACAAACCAGGGGATCTATGGCTACACCTTC. It translates to CASSTNQGIYGYTF. The entire variable domain, with the rest obtained from reference TRBV7-8 and TRBJ1-2, is as follows: GAGVSQSPRYKVAKRGQDVALRCDPISGHVSLFWYQQALGQGPEFLTYFQNEAQLDKSGLPSDRFFAERPEGSVSTLKIQRTQQEDSAVYLCASSTNQGIYGYTFGSGTRLTVV.

A word on this clone: It is likely a read error: a sequence one base away is far more abundant. This chain links TRBV11-2 with TRBJ2-3, with TRBD2 matching over 7 bases. The CDR3 contains 15 residues. V dropped 3 bases and J dropped 4; count of bases not matched to a gene: 7. CDR1 SGHAT and CDR2 FQNNGV come from the germline V gene. The CDR3 DNA is TGTGCCAGCAGCTTTTGGGGGGGTTCTTCAGATACGCAGTATTTT. Translating it yields CASSFWGGSSDTQYF.

The chain recombines TRBV13 with TRBJ2-1; 12 bases align to TRBD1. Unmatched junction bases numbered 8, after V lost 4 bases and J lost 7 bases. The CDR3 is 16 amino acids. Germline CDR1 PRHDT, CDR2 FYEKMQ (reference sequence). The CDR3 is CASSSTGQGARNEQFF. The CDR3 region has the DNA TGTGCCAGCAGCTCCACGGGACAGGGGGCGAGGAATGAGCAGTTCTTC.

The V gene is TRBV15, the J gene TRBJ2-3; D uncertain. The CDR3 has 13 amino acids. With 1 base removed from V and 6 bases from J, the gap between germline ends came to 8 bases. The V gene's germline CDR1 is LNHNV and CDR2 YYDKDF (reference sequence). The CDR3 spells CATSRGGRDTQYF. DNA of the CDR3: TGTGCCACCAGCAGAGGGGGAAGGGATACGCAGTATTTT.

The chain employs TRBV14 and TRBJ1-4; D is ambiguous. Trimming removed 0 bases at V and 11 bases at J, with 7 bases between. Germline assignment: CDR1 SGHDN and CDR2 FVKESK. This CDR3 comprises 12 residues. CDR3 coding DNA: TGTGCCAGCAGCCAAGATCGTAAGAAACTGTTTTTT. It translates to CASSQDRKKLFF.

The chain joins TRBV14 to TRBJ2-7; possible D gene TRBD2, 5 bases. The germline V gene has CDR1 SGHDN and CDR2 FVKESK. The CDR3 covers 13 residues. Deletions cut 4 bases from V and 7 bases from J, with 14 bases between. The CDR3 DNA sequence: TGTGCCAGCAGCCTACAAAGGACGGGGGAGCAGTACTTC. Protein product: CASSLQRTGEQYF.

The chain couples TRBV2 to TRBJ2-3, with D tentatively TRBD1 (6 bases). Trimming cost V 3 bases and J 2 bases, with 12 bases left between them. Germline assignment: CDR1 SNHLY and CDR2 FYNNEI. CDR3 size: 15 residues. The CDR3 DNA is TGTGCCAGCAGTGATGACGGACAGACCACAGATACGCAGTATTTT. Residues: CASSDDGQTTDTQYF.

The rearrangement uses TRBV28 and TRBJ2-5; D is ambiguous. Trimming pared 6 bases from V and 7 bases from J, leaving 15 bases between. The germline V gene encodes CDR1 MDHEN and CDR2 SYDVKM. The CDR3 has 13 residues. This chain's CDR3 is CASRRRDLRTQYF. In DNA form, the CDR3 reads TGTGCCAGCAGACGCAGAGACCTAAGGACCCAGTACTTC.

The chain uses TRBV2 and TRBJ2-7; D unclear. The CDR3 spans 11 residues. Germline V gene data show CDR1 as SNHLY and CDR2 as FYNNEI. Trimming removed 8 bases from V and 4 bases from J, with 9 bases in between. CDR3 nucleotides: TGTGCCAGCTTTAGGGCGTACGAGCAGTACTTC. The encoded protein is CASFRAYEQYF. The whole variable domain, remainder taken from reference TRBV2 and TRBJ2-7, is EPEVTQTPSHQVTQMGQEVILRCVPISNHLYFYWYRQILGQKVEFLVSFYNNEISEKSEIFDDQFSVERPDGSNFTLKIRSTKLEDSAMYFCASFRAYEQYFGPGTRLTVT.

The chain joins TRBV5-1 to TRBJ2-7; no reliable D call. Deletions cut 5 bases from V and 4 bases from J, with 16 bases between. This CDR3 is built from 14 residues. Germline loops: CDR1 SGHRS, CDR2 YFSETQ. The CDR3 DNA reads as TGCGCCAGCAGACGCGCTCGAACAGATTACGAGCAGTACTTC. Translation: CASRRARTDYEQYF.

This sequence joins TRBV4-1 and TRBJ2-1; D is unclear. CDR1 is MGHRA and CDR2 is YSYEKL in the germline V gene. The CDR3 runs 16 residues. With 3 bases removed from V and 8 bases from J, the gap between germline ends came to 20 bases. CDR3 nucleotide sequence: TGCGCCAGCAGCCAGTCTTCCGGACCCGGCGGCGATGAGCAGTTCTTC. Translating it yields CASSQSSGPGGDEQFF.

V and J are TRBV19 and TRBJ1-5; D is unresolved. The V gene lost 7 bases and the J gene lost 6 bases, with 19 bases spanning the gap. Germline CDR1 and CDR2: LNHDA and SQIVND (reference sequence). This CDR3 region has 15 residues. The CDR3 is CASNTPTGVGQPQHF. The CDR3 coding sequence is TGTGCCAGTAATACGCCTACGGGAGTGGGTCAGCCCCAGCATTTT.

The V call is TRBV9, the J call TRBJ2-7, with 15 bases aligning to TRBD2. CDR1 and CDR2 from the germline V gene are SGDLS and YYNGEE. This CDR3 is built from 16 residues. V lost 4 bases, J lost 2 bases, and 4 bases stayed unmatched. Here the CDR3 reads CASSPGLAGGTYEQYF. The CDR3 nucleotides read TGTGCCAGCAGCCCGGGACTAGCGGGAGGAACCTACGAGCAGTACTTC.

The rearrangement links TRBV7-9 to TRBJ2-3; possibly TRBD2 for D (6 bases). The CDR3 is 15 residues long. V lost 3 bases and J 6 bases, leaving 16 bases between the germline ends. Germline loops: CDR1 SEHNR, CDR2 FQNEAQ (reference sequence). The CDR3 reads CASSLGGEPADTQYF. In nucleotides, the CDR3 is TGTGCCAGCAGCTTGGGGGGTGAGCCGGCTGATACGCAGTATTTT. The full variable domain, completed using reference TRBV7-9 and TRBJ2-3, is DTGVSQNPRHKITKRGQNVTFRCDPISEHNRLYWYRQTLGQGPEFLTYFQNEAQLEKSRLLSDRFSAERPKGSFSTLEIQRTEQGDSAMYLCASSLGGEPADTQYFGPGTRLTVL.

This chain connects TRBV4-3 to TRBJ1-4; D is uncertain. Trimming left V 0 bases short and J 6 bases short, with 17 bases between. The length of the CDR3 is 17 residues. Germline values: CDR1 LGHNA, CDR2 YSLEER. The CDR3 DNA reads TGCGCCAGCAGCCAAGATTTCGGCAGTCGGAAGTATGAAAAACTGTTTTTT. Translation gives CASSQDFGSRKYEKLFF.

CDR3 coding DNA: TGTGCCACCCAGACCATAGCGGGAGATAGGTACGAGCAGTACTTC. Its protein product is CATQTIAGDRYEQYF. The rearrangement links TRBV10-3 to TRBJ2-7; 9 bases are a match to TRBD2. The CDR3 is 15 residues long. Germline trimming cut 10 bases from V and 4 bases from J; bases unmatched to any gene: 14. CDR1 and CDR2 (germline): ENHRY, SYGVKD.

To note about this clone: A much larger clone sits a single nucleotide away, making a read error possible. The gene calls are TRBV7-3 and TRBJ2-1; TRBD1 matches 7 bases. Germline assignment: CDR1 SGHTA and CDR2 FQGTGA. The CDR3 covers 15 residues. CDR3 bases: TGTGCCAGCAGCCCCCGCGTGGGACAGAGCAATAAGCAGTTCTTC. Its translation is CASSPRVGQSNKQFF.

This clone occurred a few times. This chain links TRBV5-4 with TRBJ2-2, with 9 bases lining up with TRBD1. This CDR3 spans 16 amino acids. The J segment lost 6 bases and the V segment lost 4 bases, leaving 10 bases of the junction unmatched. Germline-derived CDR1 and CDR2 are SGHNT and YYREEE (reference sequence). CDR3 coding DNA: TGTGCCAGCAGCGACCCCGGGACAGGGATAGCCGGGGAGCTGTTTTTT. Amino acids: CASSDPGTGIAGELFF.

V usage is TRBV6-5 and J usage is TRBJ2-1; no definite D call. CDR1 is MNHEY and CDR2 is SVGAGI in the germline V gene. The CDR3 covers 13 residues. V was trimmed by 0 bases and J by 10 bases, leaving 10 bases between them. In DNA, the CDR3 is TGTGCCAGCAGTTACTCGGTTATCAGGGAGCAGTTCTTC. This gives the protein CASSYSVIREQFF.

This chain connects TRBV7-9 to TRBJ2-1, with TRBD2 matching over 7 bases. Germline loops: CDR1 SEHNR, CDR2 FQNEAQ (reference sequence). This CDR3 is 12 amino acids long. The DNA for the CDR3 is TGTGGCCCCGGGAGGAACTGCAATGAGCAGTTCTTC. Its translation: CGPGRNCNEQFF.

The V gene is TRBV19, the J gene TRBJ1-2; tentatively, D is TRBD1 (5 bases). The CDR3 runs 13 residues. The germline CDR1 and CDR2 sequences are LNHDA and SQIVND (reference sequence). Between the trimmed V and J ends, which lost 9 bases and 10 bases, there was a span of 21 bases. CDR3 DNA sequence: TGTGCCAGCGGGCGGGGCCAGGCGGGCCCCTACACCTTC. Amino acids: CASGRGQAGPYTF.

This clone was detected only once. The chain couples TRBV28 to TRBJ2-5, with D possibly matching TRBD1 (7 bases). The V end lost 4 bases, the J end lost 3 bases, and 12 bases lay between the germline ends. In germline, CDR1 is MDHEN, CDR2 SYDVKM. This CDR3 comprises 14 residues. DNA of the CDR3: TGTGCCAGCAGTTCCGCGGGGACAGAAGAGACCCAGTACTTC. It yields the protein CASSSAGTEETQYF.